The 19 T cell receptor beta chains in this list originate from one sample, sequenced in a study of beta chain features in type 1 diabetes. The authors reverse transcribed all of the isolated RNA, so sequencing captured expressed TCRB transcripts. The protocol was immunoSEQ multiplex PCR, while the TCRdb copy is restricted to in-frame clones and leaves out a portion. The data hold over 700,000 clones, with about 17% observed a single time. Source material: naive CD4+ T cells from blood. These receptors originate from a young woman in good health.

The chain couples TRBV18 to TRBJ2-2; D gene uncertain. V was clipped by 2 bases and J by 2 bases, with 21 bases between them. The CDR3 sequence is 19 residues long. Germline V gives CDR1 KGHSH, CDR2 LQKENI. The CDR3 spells CASSPGEQGRIPNTGELFF. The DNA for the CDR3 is TGTGCCAGCTCACCAGGGGAACAAGGACGGATCCCCAACACCGGGGAGCTGTTTTTT.

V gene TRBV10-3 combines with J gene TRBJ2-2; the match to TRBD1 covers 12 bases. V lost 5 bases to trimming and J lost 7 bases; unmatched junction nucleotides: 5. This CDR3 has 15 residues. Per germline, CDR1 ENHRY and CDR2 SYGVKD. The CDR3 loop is CAISPGQGASGELFF. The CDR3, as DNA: TGTGCCATCAGTCCGGGACAGGGGGCGAGCGGGGAGCTGTTTTTT.

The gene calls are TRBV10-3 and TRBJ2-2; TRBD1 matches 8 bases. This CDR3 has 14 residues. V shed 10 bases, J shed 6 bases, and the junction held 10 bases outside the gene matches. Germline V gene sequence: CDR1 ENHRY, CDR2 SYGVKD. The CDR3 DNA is TGTGCCACACACCCGGACAGGGTAGCCGGGGAGCTGTTTTTT. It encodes CATHPDRVAGELFF.

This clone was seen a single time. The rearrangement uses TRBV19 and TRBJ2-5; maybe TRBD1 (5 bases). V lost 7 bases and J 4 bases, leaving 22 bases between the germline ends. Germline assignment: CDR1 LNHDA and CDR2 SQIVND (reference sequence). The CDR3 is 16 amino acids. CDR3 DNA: TGTGCCAGTATGCCCCGGACGGACACCCATCGAGAGACCCAGTACTTC. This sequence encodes CASMPRTDTHRETQYF. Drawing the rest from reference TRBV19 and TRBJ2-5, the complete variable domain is DGGITQSPKYLFRKEGQNVTLSCEQNLNHDAMYWYRQDPGQGLRLIYYSQIVNDFQKGDIAEGYSVSREKKESFPLTVTSAQKNPTAFYLCASMPRTDTHRETQYFGPGTRLLVL.

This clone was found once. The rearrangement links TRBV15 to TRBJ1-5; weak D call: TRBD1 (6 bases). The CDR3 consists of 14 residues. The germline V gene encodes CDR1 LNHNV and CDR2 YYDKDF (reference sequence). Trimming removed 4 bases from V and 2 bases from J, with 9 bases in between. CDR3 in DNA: TGTGCCACCAGCAACAGGGTTGGCAATCAGCCCCAGCATTTT. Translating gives CATSNRVGNQPQHF.

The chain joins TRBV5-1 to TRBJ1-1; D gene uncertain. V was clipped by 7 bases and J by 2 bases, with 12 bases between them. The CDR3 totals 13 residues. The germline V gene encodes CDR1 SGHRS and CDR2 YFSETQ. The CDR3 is CASWSQVNTEAFF. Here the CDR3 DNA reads TGCGCCAGCTGGTCCCAGGTTAACACTGAAGCTTTCTTT.

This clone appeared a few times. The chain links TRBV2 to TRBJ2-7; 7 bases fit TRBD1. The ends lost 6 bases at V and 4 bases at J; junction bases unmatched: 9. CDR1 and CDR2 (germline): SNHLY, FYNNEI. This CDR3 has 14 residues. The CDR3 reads CASRGLTGLYEQYF. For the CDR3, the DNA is TGTGCCAGCAGGGGCTTGACAGGGTTATACGAGCAGTACTTC.

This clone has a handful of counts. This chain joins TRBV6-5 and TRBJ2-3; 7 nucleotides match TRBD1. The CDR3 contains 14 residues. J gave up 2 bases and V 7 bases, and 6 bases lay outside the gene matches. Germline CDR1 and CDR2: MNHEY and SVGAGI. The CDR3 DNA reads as TGTGCCAGCACTAAGACAGGGACCACAGATACGCAGTATTTT. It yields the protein CASTKTGTTDTQYF.

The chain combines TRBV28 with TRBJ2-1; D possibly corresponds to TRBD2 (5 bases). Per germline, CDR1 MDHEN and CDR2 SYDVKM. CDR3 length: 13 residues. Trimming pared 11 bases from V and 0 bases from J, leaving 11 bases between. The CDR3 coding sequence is TGTGCCTCCGGGGTCTACTCCTACAATGAGCAGTTCTTC. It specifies CASGVYSYNEQFF.

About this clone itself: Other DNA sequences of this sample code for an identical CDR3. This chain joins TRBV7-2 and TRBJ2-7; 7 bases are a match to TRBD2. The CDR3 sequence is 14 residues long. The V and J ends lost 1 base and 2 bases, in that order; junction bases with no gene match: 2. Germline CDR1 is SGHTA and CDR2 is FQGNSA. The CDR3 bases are TGTGCCAGCAGCTTAGTAGCGGGTCCCTACGAGCAGTACTTC. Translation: CASSLVAGPYEQYF. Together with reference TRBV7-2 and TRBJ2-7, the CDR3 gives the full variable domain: GAGVSQSPSNKVTEKGKDVELRCDPISGHTALYWYRQSLGQGLEFLIYFQGNSAPDKSGLPSDRFSAERTGGSVSTLTIQRTQQEDSAVYLCASSLVAGPYEQYFGPGTRLTVT.

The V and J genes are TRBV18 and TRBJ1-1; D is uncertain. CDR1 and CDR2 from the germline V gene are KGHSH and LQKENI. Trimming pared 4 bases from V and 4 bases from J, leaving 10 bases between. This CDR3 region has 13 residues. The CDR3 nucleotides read TGTGCCAGCTCACGACCCATGGTCACTGAAGCTTTCTTT. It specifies CASSRPMVTEAFF. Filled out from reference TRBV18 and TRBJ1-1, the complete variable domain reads NAGVMQNPRHLVRRRGQEARLRCSPMKGHSHVYWYRQLPEEGLKFMVYLQKENIIDESGMPKERFSAEFPKEGPSILRIQQVVRGDSAAYFCASSRPMVTEAFFGQGTRLTVV.

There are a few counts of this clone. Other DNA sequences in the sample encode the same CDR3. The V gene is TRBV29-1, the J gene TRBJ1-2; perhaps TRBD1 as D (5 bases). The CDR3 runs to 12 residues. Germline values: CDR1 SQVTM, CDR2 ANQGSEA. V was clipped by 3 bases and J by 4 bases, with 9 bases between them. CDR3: CSVDREGYGYTF. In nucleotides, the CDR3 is TGCAGCGTTGACAGGGAGGGCTATGGCTACACCTTC.

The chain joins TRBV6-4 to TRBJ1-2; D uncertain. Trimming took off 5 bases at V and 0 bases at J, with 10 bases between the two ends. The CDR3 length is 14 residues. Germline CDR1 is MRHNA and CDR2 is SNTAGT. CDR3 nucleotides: TGTGCCAGCAGTCAATCCCCAGCTAACTATGGCTACACCTTC. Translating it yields CASSQSPANYGYTF.

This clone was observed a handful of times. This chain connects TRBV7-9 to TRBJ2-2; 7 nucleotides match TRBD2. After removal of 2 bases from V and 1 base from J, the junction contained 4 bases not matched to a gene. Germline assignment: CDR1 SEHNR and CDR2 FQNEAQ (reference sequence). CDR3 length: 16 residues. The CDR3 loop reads CASSLLTGGNTGELFF. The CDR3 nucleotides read TGTGCCAGCAGCTTATTGACGGGAGGGAACACCGGGGAGCTGTTTTTT.

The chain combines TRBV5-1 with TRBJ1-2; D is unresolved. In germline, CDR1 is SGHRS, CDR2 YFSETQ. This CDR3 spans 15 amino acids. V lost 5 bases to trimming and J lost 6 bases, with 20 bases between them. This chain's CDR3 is CASSFSTPPNHGYTF. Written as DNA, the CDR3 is TGCGCCAGCAGTTTTTCTACCCCGCCAAACCATGGCTACACCTTC.

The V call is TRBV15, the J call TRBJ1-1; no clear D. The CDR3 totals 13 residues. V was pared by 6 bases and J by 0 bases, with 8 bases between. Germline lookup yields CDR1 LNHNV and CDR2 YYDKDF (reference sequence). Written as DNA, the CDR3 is TGTGCCACCAGTCCAGGCCTGAACACTGAAGCTTTCTTT. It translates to CATSPGLNTEAFF.

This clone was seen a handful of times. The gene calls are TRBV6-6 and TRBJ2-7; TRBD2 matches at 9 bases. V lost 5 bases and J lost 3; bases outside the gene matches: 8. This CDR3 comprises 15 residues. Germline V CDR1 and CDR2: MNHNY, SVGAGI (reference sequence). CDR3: CASSPGGTSFYEQYF. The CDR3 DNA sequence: TGTGCCAGCAGTCCCGGGGGGACTAGCTTCTACGAGCAGTACTTC.

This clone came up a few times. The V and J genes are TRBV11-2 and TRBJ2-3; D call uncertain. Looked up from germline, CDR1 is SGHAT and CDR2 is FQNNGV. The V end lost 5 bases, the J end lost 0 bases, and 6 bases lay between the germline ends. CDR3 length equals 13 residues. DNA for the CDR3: TGTGCCAGCAGCAGACTTAGCACAGATACGCAGTATTTT. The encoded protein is CASSRLSTDTQYF.

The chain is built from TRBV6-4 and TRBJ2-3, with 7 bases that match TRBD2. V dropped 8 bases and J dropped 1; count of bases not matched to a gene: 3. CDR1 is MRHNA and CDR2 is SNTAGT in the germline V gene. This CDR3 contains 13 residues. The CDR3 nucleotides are TGTGCCAGCCGGGACTACCGCACAGATACGCAGTATTTT. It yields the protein CASRDYRTDTQYF.